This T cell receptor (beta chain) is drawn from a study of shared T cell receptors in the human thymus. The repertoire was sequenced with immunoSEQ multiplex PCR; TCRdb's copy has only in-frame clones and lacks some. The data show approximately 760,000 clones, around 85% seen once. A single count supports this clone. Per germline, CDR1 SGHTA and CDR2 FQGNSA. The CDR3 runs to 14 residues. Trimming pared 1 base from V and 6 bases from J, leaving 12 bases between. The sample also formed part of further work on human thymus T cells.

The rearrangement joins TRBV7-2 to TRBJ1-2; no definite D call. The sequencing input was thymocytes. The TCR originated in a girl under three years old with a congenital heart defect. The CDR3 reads CASSLGRGNDGYTF. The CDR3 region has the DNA TGTGCCAGCAGCTTAGGTAGAGGGAACGATGGCTACACCTTC.